The rows below give T cell receptor beta chains drawn from one sample of a study of T cell repertoires in cytomegalovirus infection. TCRdb ran MiXCR on the reads and lists one entry per CDR3 protein. The sample yields tens of thousands of distinct CDR3 sequences, about 4.2% seen once. Sample: PBMCs. All receptors derive from a human donor in good health (CMV status not recorded). Some clones in this sample may be carry-over from other donors' samples. CDR3s include the opening cysteine and the closing phenylalanine or tryptophan. A D gene is named only where the DNA matches it firmly. Size is stated for part of the rows, as once, few or many counts, or as a class when the clone is expanded.

TRBJ1-1	TRBV6-6	.	many	TGTGCCAGCAGCCCTCTTTCTGGGAACACTGAAGCTTTCTTT	CASSPLSGNTEAFF
TRBJ2-5	TRBV7-2	.	.	TGTGCCAGCAGCCCCCTTGGCGAGACCCAGTACTTC	CASSPLGETQYF
TRBJ1-5	TRBV7-2	.	once	TGTGCCAGCAGCACGGACGCCCTCGGGCCCCAGCATTTT	CASSTDALGPQHF
TRBJ1-6	TRBV7-2	TRBD1	many	TGTGCCAGCAGCCCTCGAACGATCAGACAGGGGTCACCCCTCCACTTT	CASSPRTIRQGSPLHF
TRBJ1-2	TRBV20-1	.	many	TGCAGTGCTAGAAGTCAGTACTATGGCTACACCTTC	CSARSQYYGYTF
TRBJ2-7	TRBV20-1	.	many	TGCAGTGCTAGGCAAGCAATAGCCTACGAGCAGTACTTC	CSARQAIAYEQYF
TRBJ1-4	TRBV7-2	.	many	TGTGCCAGCAGCTTACAGGGGATGGGTGAAAAACTGTTTTTT	CASSLQGMGEKLFF
TRBJ1-6	TRBV7-2	.	many	TGTGCCAGCAGCTTTTTAATTTCGAACGTTGACCTCCACTTT	CASSFLISNVDLHF
TRBJ1-5	TRBV5-5	TRBD1	many	TGTGCCAGCAGCTTGGGGGCAGGGGGAGGCAATCAGCCCCAGCATTTT	CASSLGAGGGNQPQHF
TRBJ1-5	TRBV7-2	.	many	TGTGCCAGCAGCTTAGTGGGGACTAGCAATCAGCCCCAGCATTTT	CASSLVGTSNQPQHF
TRBJ1-6	TRBV7-2	.	many	TGTGCCAGCAGCCATTCCGTACCACCCCTCCACTTT	CASSHSVPPLHF
TRBJ1-2	TRBV7-9	.	many	TGTGCCAGCAGCGATAACGGCTACACCTTC	CASSDNGYTF
TRBJ2-1	TRBV7-2	TRBD2	many	TGTGCCAGCAGCTTAGACGGGACTAGCGGGAGGGTCAGCGAGCAGTTCTTC	CASSLDGTSGRVSEQFF
TRBJ2-5	TRBV28	.	many	TGTGCCAGCAGAAAGGGAAGAGCCACTCTACAAGAGACCCAGTACTTC	CASRKGRATLQETQYF
TRBJ2-1	TRBV28	.	many	TGTGCCAGCAGCTCCCCACGGCGGCATTACAATGAGCAGTTCTTC	CASSSPRRHYNEQFF
TRBJ2-3	TRBV19	TRBD2	many	TGTGCCAGTAGGAGTCTAGCGGAAGACCCTAGCACAGATACGCAGTATTTT	CASRSLAEDPSTDTQYF
TRBJ2-1	TRBV7-2	.	many	TGTGCCAGCAGCCAGGACTCCAGCTCCTACAATGAGCAGTTCTTC	CASSQDSSSYNEQFF
TRBJ2-3	TRBV12-3/TRBV12-4	.	many	TGTGCCAGCAGTTCCTACCCCCTCGCGGCAGATACGCAGTATTTT	CASSSYPLAADTQYF
TRBJ2-3	TRBV7-2	TRBD2	.	TGTGCCAGCAGCGGACCACTAGCGGGTGGCACAGATACGCAGTATTTT	CASSGPLAGGTDTQYF
TRBJ2-7	TRBV6-2/TRBV6-3	TRBD1	many	TGTGCCATCGGACAGGGGCGCAGAGACGAGCAGTACTTC	CAIGQGRRDEQYF
TRBJ2-3	TRBV29-1	TRBD2	few	TGCAGCGTGGGACCCGCGGGGGGTACGCAGTATTTT	CSVGPAGGTQYF
TRBJ2-6	TRBV6-5	.	many	TGTGCCAGCAGCCCATCAGGGGGGTTCGGCGTCCTGACTTTC	CASSPSGGFGVLTF
TRBJ2-7	TRBV7-2	.	many	TGTGCCAGCAGCCTGGACGGAAACTACGAGCAGTACTTC	CASSLDGNYEQYF
TRBJ1-1	TRBV7-2	.	.	TGTGCCAGCAGCCTCTGGAGGCTACCCGAATCTGAAGCTTTCTTT	CASSLWRLPESEAFF
TRBJ1-5	TRBV7-2	.	many	TGTGCCAGCAGCTACGGTGTTAATCAGCCCCAGCATTTT	CASSYGVNQPQHF
TRBJ1-1	TRBV29-1	TRBD1	many	TGCAGCGCTCTGGGACAGGCTCTTGAAGCTTTCTTT	CSALGQALEAFF
TRBJ1-2	TRBV7-9	.	many	TGTGCCAGCAGCCCAAGCGTAGGGACCAACTATGGCTACACCTTC	CASSPSVGTNYGYTF
TRBJ2-3	TRBV27	.	many	TGTGCCAGCAGTCCTTACAGGGATACGCAGTATTTT	CASSPYRDTQYF
TRBJ1-5	TRBV5-6	.	many	TGTGCCAGCAGCTTGGCCCGGGGCCGCAATCAGCCCCAGCATTTT	CASSLARGRNQPQHF
TRBJ1-2	TRBV28	.	many	TGTGCCAGCAGGGAGCAGTCAACTAACTATGGCTACACCTTC	CASREQSTNYGYTF
TRBJ2-3	TRBV6-6	.	many	TGTGCCGGCACCCAAGGCCCGCCCCTCCCCCAGTATTTT	CAGTQGPPLPQYF